Listed here are 11 T cell receptor beta chains from one sample, sequenced in a study of early T cells in non-severe SARS-CoV-2 infection. TCRdb re-derived calls from the 5' RACE reads in MiXCR, one entry per CDR3 protein. Here the sample spans more than 80,000 distinct CDR3 sequences, roughly 14% being singletons. Source material: whole blood. The origin of the receptors is an adult who was a healthcare worker with PCR-confirmed SARS-CoV-2 infection or an uninfected control (not recorded which).

This clonotype was picked up a small number of times. The chain is built from TRBV12-2 and TRBJ1-5; the D call TRBD1 from the table was never checked on the DNA. TRBV12-2 constitutes a pseudogene. The CDR3 sequence is 15 residues long. The CDR3 sequence: CASRSTGSGNQPQHF. As DNA, the CDR3 is TGTGCAAGTCGCTCGACAGGGAGCGGCAATCAGCCCCAGCATTTT.

This chain uses TRBV5-4 with TRBJ2-1, with 8 bases that match TRBD2. Germline-derived CDR1 and CDR2 are SGHNT and YYREEE (reference sequence). The CDR3 runs 15 residues. V gave up 4 bases and J gave up 5 bases; unmatched junction bases: 8. The CDR3 is CASSVAGTRNNEQFF. The CDR3 coding sequence is TGTGCCAGCAGCGTGGCCGGGACTAGAAACAATGAGCAGTTCTTC.

This clonotype was found many times. This chain links TRBV7-9 with TRBJ2-7, with a tentative D call TRBD2 (6 bases). Trimming took 5 bases from V and 4 from J, leaving 9 bases between them. The CDR3 sequence is 12 residues long. Germline CDR1 SEHNR, CDR2 FQNEAQ (reference sequence). CDR3 sequence (DNA): TGTGCCAGCAGCCAGGACTATTACGAGCAGTACTTC. Its translation: CASSQDYYEQYF.

This clonotype was counted ten times or more. This sequence joins TRBV7-8 and TRBJ2-3; 7 bases agree with TRBD2. J gave up 6 bases and V 5 bases, and 2 bases lay outside the gene matches. The CDR3 runs to 12 residues. Germline assignment: CDR1 SGHVS and CDR2 FQNEAQ. Here the CDR3 reads CASSGGVDTQYF. DNA of the CDR3: TGTGCCAGCAGCGGGGGGGTGGATACGCAGTATTTT. Using reference TRBV7-8 and TRBJ2-3 for the parts outside the CDR3, the full variable domain is GAGVSQSPRYKVAKRGQDVALRCDPISGHVSLFWYQQALGQGPEFLTYFQNEAQLDKSGLPSDRFFAERPEGSVSTLKIQRTQQEDSAVYLCASSGGVDTQYFGPGTRLTVL.

The gene calls are TRBV24-1 and TRBJ1-2; no clear D. The ends were cut back, 3 bases at V and 8 bases at J, with 12 bases in the middle. The CDR3 spans 13 residues. Germline CDR1 and CDR2: KGHDR and SFDVKD. The CDR3 loop is CATSDPRIGGYTF. CDR3 sequence (DNA): TGTGCCACCAGTGATCCCAGGATTGGCGGCTACACCTTC.

V is TRBV7-9 and J is TRBJ2-2; D is unclear. The V end was cut by 2 bases, the J end by 3 bases, with 7 bases between. CDR1 is SEHNR and CDR2 is FQNEAQ in the germline V gene (reference sequence). The CDR3 covers 14 residues. CDR3 in amino acids: CASSLRAHTGELFF. CDR3 nucleotides: TGTGCCAGCAGCTTAAGGGCGCACACCGGGGAGCTGTTTTTT. Supplemented by reference TRBV7-9 and TRBJ2-2, the full variable domain reads DTGVSQNPRHKITKRGQNVTFRCDPISEHNRLYWYRQTLGQGPEFLTYFQNEAQLEKSRLLSDRFSAERPKGSFSTLEIQRTEQGDSAMYLCASSLRAHTGELFFGEGSRLTVL.

Here the CDR3 DNA reads TGCAGAGCAGGGGGCGCGTACAATGAGCAGTTCTTC. This translates into CRAGGAYNEQFF. V and J are TRBV29-1 and TRBJ2-1, with 8 bases matching TRBD1. Germline-derived CDR1 and CDR2 are SQVTM and ANQGSEA. The CDR3 spans 12 residues.

This clonotype was recorded a few times. The chain is built from TRBV5-1 and TRBJ1-6, with 10 bases aligning to TRBD1. Germline CDR1 is SGHRS and CDR2 is YFSETQ. The CDR3 has 15 residues. J was trimmed by 8 bases and V by 4 bases; bases with no gene match: 6. Here the CDR3 reads CASSLPGQGDSPLHF. CDR3 DNA: TGCGCCAGCAGCCTCCCCGGACAGGGGGATTCACCCCTCCACTTT.

The chain couples TRBV7-2 to TRBJ2-1; D ambiguous. CDR3 length: 14 residues. V was shortened by 1 base and J by 3 bases, with 7 bases between the two germline ends. Germline V lookup: CDR1 SGHTA, CDR2 FQGNSA. This chain's CDR3 is CASSLVPGYNEQFF. CDR3 nucleotides: TGTGCCAGCAGCTTAGTTCCAGGCTACAATGAGCAGTTCTTC.

The chain employs TRBV20-1 and TRBJ1-1; 8 positions agree with TRBD1. With V trimmed by 5 bases and J by 10 bases, 3 bases remained unmatched. This CDR3 is built from 10 residues. CDR1 is DFQATT, CDR2 SNEGSKA, per germline (reference sequence). The CDR3 reads CSAHRGAAFF. CDR3 DNA sequence: TGCAGTGCTCACAGGGGGGCAGCTTTCTTT.

This clonotype has just a few counts. The chain carries TRBV7-2 and TRBJ1-5; unclear D gene. The CDR3 covers 14 residues. Per the germline V gene, CDR1 is SGHTA and CDR2 is FQGNSA. The germline V and J ends were trimmed by 5 bases and 4 bases, with 12 bases remaining between them. The CDR3 DNA reads TGTGCCAGCAGCCAACTCACCCGGAATCAGCCCCAGCATTTT. Its translation is CASSQLTRNQPQHF. The full variable domain, in which reference TRBV7-2 and TRBJ1-5 provide the parts outside the CDR3, is GAGVSQSPSNKVTEKGKDVELRCDPISGHTALYWYRQSLGQGLEFLIYFQGNSAPDKSGLPSDRFSAERTGGSVSTLTIQRTQQEDSAVYLCASSQLTRNQPQHFGDGTRLSIL.